This T cell receptor (beta chain) was retrieved from a study of blood T cell repertoires in COVID-19. Per the authors' pipeline: Using reference gene primer amplification, nucleated cell counts were estimated. Clones were sequenced by immunoSEQ multiplex PCR, and TCRdb holds only the in-frame ones, with some missing. The DNA was the basis for D and trimming; V, J and clone size are from that table. The sample yields 56,000 or so clones, 86% seen once. This CDR3 region has 14 residues. With 5 bases removed from V and 0 bases from J, the gap between germline ends came to 10 bases. Germline values: CDR1 SGHTA, CDR2 FQGNSA.

This chain connects TRBV7-2 to TRBJ2-5; no clear D. Sequences were obtained from peripheral blood. This TCR was recovered from a human donor in a cohort sampled during active COVID-19. CDR3 sequence reads: CASSQDRDQETQYF. DNA of the CDR3: TGTGCCAGCAGCCAAGACCGGGACCAAGAGACCCAGTACTTC.